This T cell receptor beta chain was profiled in a study of regulatory T cells in long-lasting Graves disease. Study-level findings and limits: Persistent patients shared about 3,000 public clonotypes among themselves. Newly diagnosed patients shared fewer, at around 970.

Trimming removed 4 bases from V and 2 bases from J; junction bases left unmatched: 7. The CDR3 contains 16 residues. Germline CDR1 and CDR2: SEHNR and FQNEAQ (reference sequence). This clonotype was recorded many times. Its target is unknown. Combining iRepertoire HTBI primers with Arm-PCR of CDR3 regions, the authors built TCR beta libraries. TCRdb reprocessed the multiplex PCR reads with MiXCR, giving one entry per CDR3 protein. The sample includes around 450,000 distinct CDR3 sequences, approximately 21% seen only once; the top ten take 6.5% to 9%. Time point defined: persistent/refractory GD, antithyroid drugs over 5 years with positive TRAb. PBMC RNA was the source of the TCR library. The patient group derived from an endocrinology department in Xi'an, China.

The sample in question was peripheral blood mononuclear cells (PBMCs), obtained when the disease was refractory, from a patient treated with antithyroid drugs. The source of this sequence is a female donor with Graves disease. The chain links TRBV7-9 to TRBJ2-5; 10 bases map to TRBD1. The CDR3 loop reads CASSYRDRGFQETQYF. CDR3 nucleotide sequence: TGTGCCAGCAGCTACCGGGACAGGGGTTTTCAAGAGACCCAGTACTTC.